This TCR beta chain was recovered during a study of a mutant IDH1 vaccine in newly diagnosed glioma. Study overall: Treated individuals were approximately 60% male and approximately 40% female, averaging 40.4 years of age. Therapy received beforehand was radiotherapy, temozolomide, or both, with most patients given both.

Repertoires were generated with immunoSEQ multiplex PCR, while TCRdb's copy carries only in-frame clones and drops some. This repertoire shows about 40,000 clones, 83% found once; its top ten account for roughly 5.6%. As regards this clone: As yet, its antigen is unknown.

The time point was: week 35, safety follow-up. A 20-mer mutant IDH1 peptide at 300 ug was injected subcutaneously with topical imiquimod. This sequence originates from a woman in her fifties or sixties with glioma. The sequencing here drew on PBMCs, taken from a glioma patient whose treatment included an IDH1 peptide vaccine.

For the CDR3, the DNA is TGCGCCAGCAGGGTAGCCCCAAACGCTGAAGCTTTCTTT. It encodes CASRVAPNAEAFF. The chain is built from TRBV10-1 and TRBJ1-1; D not resolved. Germline V gives CDR1 WNHNN, CDR2 SYGVQD (reference sequence). Between the trimmed V and J ends, which lost 6 bases and 6 bases, there was a span of 14 bases. CDR3 length equals 13 residues.